This T cell receptor beta chain was identified in a study of cytomegalovirus exposure and HLA in healthy donors. With 3 bases removed from V and 0 bases from J, the gap between germline ends came to 12 bases. The CDR3 totals 16 residues. Germline-derived CDR1 and CDR2 are MGHRA and YSYEKL. Primers for the PCR totalled 60 Vbeta and 13 Jbeta. Repertoires were generated with immunoSEQ multiplex PCR, while TCRdb's copy carries only in-frame clones and drops some. Among roughly 100,000 clones listed, more than 75% were seen once. The source is a woman aged 60 to 75 in good health and CMV-seronegative. The chain employs TRBV4-1 and TRBJ1-5; D not certain. Source material: PBMCs. The DNA for the CDR3 is TGCGCCAGCAGCCACTACTTCGGGGATAGCAATCAGCCCCAGCATTTT. Protein sequence: CASSHYFGDSNQPQHF.